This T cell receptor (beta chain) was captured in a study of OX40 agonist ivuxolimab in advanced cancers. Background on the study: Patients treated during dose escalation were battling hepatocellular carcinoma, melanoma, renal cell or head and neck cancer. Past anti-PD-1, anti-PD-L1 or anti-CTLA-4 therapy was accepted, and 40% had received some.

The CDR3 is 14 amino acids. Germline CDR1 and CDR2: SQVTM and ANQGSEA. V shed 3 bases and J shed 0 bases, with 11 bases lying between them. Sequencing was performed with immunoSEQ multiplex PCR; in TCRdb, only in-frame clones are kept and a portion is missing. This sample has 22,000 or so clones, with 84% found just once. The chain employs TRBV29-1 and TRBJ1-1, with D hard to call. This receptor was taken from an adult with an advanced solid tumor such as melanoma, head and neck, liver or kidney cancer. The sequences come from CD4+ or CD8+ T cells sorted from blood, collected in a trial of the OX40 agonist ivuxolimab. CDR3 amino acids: CSVEVGKLNTEAFF. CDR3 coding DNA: TGCAGCGTTGAGGTTGGCAAATTGAACACTGAAGCTTTCTTT.